The clone carrying this T cell receptor (beta chain) occurred once. Germline assignment: CDR1 SGHVS and CDR2 FQNEAQ. The CDR3 has 16 amino acids. V trimming: 10 bases; J trimming: 5 bases; junction bases outside the gene matches: 12. This sample is drawn from a study of blood T cell repertoires in COVID-19. Study as a whole: The cDNA or gDNA used as material had been derived from T cells, B-cell-depleted T cells, or PBMCs.

Authors' methods: Amplification of reference gene primers provided the estimated nucleated cell counts. Profiled with immunoSEQ multiplex PCR; TCRdb holds only in-frame clones, not every one. That table is the source of V, J and clone size, and D and trimming were worked out from the DNA. The sample lists hundreds of thousands of clones, 80% to 90% occurring once. This TCR was recovered from a middle-aged woman who had recovered from COVID-19. The V gene is TRBV7-8, the J gene TRBJ1-6; 9 bases agree with TRBD1. Sequencing was carried out using peripheral blood. The DNA for the CDR3 is TGTGCCACCATTAAGGGACAGGGATTAAATAATTCACCCCTCCACTTT. Amino acids: CATIKGQGLNNSPLHF.